A single sample gave rise to the 12 T cell receptor beta chains below, sequenced in a study of neoadjuvant anti-PD-1 for oral cavity cancer. Sequenced by immunoSEQ multiplex PCR; TCRdb stores in-frame clones only, minus some. This table has under 15,000 clones, under 70% appearing once. Time point of the sample: after neoadjuvant nivolumab, at surgical resection. The specimen comprised PBMCs, sampled after nivolumab (anti-PD-1) treatment. The source of these receptors is a person aged 35 to 85 with oral cavity squamous cell carcinoma.

The J gene is TRBJ2-7, the V gene TRBV5-4, with 7 nucleotides matching TRBD2. The length of the CDR3 is 14 residues. V shed 4 bases, J shed 5 bases, and the junction held 9 bases outside the gene matches. Germline values: CDR1 SGHNT, CDR2 YYREEE (reference sequence). The CDR3 region has the DNA TGTGCCAGCAGCCTAAGACTAGCAATCAACGAGCAGTACTTC. Translated, it gives CASSLRLAINEQYF.

The chain employs TRBV19 and TRBJ2-7; D is ambiguous. Germline V lookup: CDR1 LNHDA, CDR2 SQIVND (reference sequence). This CDR3 is built from 14 residues. V shed 3 bases and J shed 3 bases, with 12 bases lying between them. The CDR3 region is CASSILGSGYEQYF. CDR3 coding DNA: TGTGCCAGTAGTATTTTGGGGTCAGGCTACGAGCAGTACTTC. Filled out from reference TRBV19 and TRBJ2-7, the complete variable domain reads DGGITQSPKYLFRKEGQNVTLSCEQNLNHDAMYWYRQDPGQGLRLIYYSQIVNDFQKGDIAEGYSVSREKKESFPLTVTSAQKNPTAFYLCASSILGSGYEQYFGPGTRLTVT.

V usage is TRBV10-3 and J usage is TRBJ1-2, with D hard to call. This CDR3 contains 13 residues. The V end was cut by 1 base, the J end by 6 bases, with 9 bases between. From germline, CDR1 is ENHRY and CDR2 SYGVKD. The CDR3 nucleotides read TGTGCCATCAGTGAGTTTGACACGGATGGCTACACCTTC. Its translation: CAISEFDTDGYTF.

The V and J genes are TRBV27 and TRBJ2-2; D is possibly TRBD2 (5 bases). The CDR3 runs 14 residues. Germline-derived CDR1 and CDR2 are MNHEY and SMNVEV (reference sequence). V lost 6 bases, J lost 0 bases, and 8 bases lay in between. CDR3 DNA: TGTGCCAGCAGGAGAGGGACGAACACCGGGGAGCTGTTTTTT. This translates into CASRRGTNTGELFF.

This clone was seen only a few times. The gene calls are TRBV6-9 and TRBJ2-4, with D possibly TRBD1 on 5 matching bases. The CDR3 is 14 residues long. Germline V gene data show CDR1 as MNHGY and CDR2 as SVAAGI. V lost 10 bases and J lost 3, with 16 bases in between. The DNA for the CDR3 is TGTGCCAACGGAACAGGCGCCGTCAAAAACATTCAGTACTTC. As protein: CANGTGAVKNIQYF.

The chain uses TRBV5-5 and TRBJ2-3, with 9 bases fitting TRBD2. J lost 4 bases, V lost 2 bases, and 14 bases had no gene match. The CDR3 contains 18 residues. Germline V gene lookup returns CDR1 SGHKS and CDR2 YYEKEE (reference sequence). DNA for the CDR3: TGTGCCAGCAGCTTCGAAGTTCCGGGACTAGCTTACTCAGATACGCAGTATTTT. Amino acids: CASSFEVPGLAYSDTQYF.

Only a few counts were recorded for this clone. This sequence joins TRBV30 and TRBJ1-4; 9 nucleotides agree with TRBD1. After removal of 1 base from V and 7 bases from J, the junction contained 4 bases not matched to a gene. CDR3 size: 14 residues. Germline V CDR1 and CDR2: GTSNPN, SVGIG (reference sequence). As DNA, the CDR3 is TGTGCCTGGAGTGACGGACAGGGGAGTGAAAAACTGTTTTTT. This encodes CAWSDGQGSEKLFF.

The chain employs TRBV6-5 and TRBJ2-2; tentatively, D is TRBD2 (5 bases). V lost 8 bases, J lost 4 bases, and 17 bases lay in between. Germline CDR1 and CDR2: MNHEY and SVGAGI. CDR3 length: 15 amino acids. CDR3 in amino acids: CASSPGNEGTGELFF. CDR3 in DNA: TGTGCCAGCTCGCCTGGTAACGAGGGCACCGGGGAGCTGTTTTTT.

This clone was seen just once. V and J are TRBV12-5 and TRBJ1-1; D not certain. V shed 7 bases and J shed 1 base, with 13 bases lying between them. The germline V gene encodes CDR1 LGHNT and CDR2 FRNRAP. The CDR3 extends over 14 amino acids. In nucleotides, the CDR3 is TGTGCTAGTGCCCTGGTTGGCAGGAACACTGAAGCTTTCTTT. Its translation: CASALVGRNTEAFF.

This clone was seen a few times. The chain employs TRBV30 and TRBJ1-1; 7 nucleotides line up with TRBD1. Looked up from germline, CDR1 is GTSNPN and CDR2 is SVGIG (reference sequence). This CDR3 is 13 amino acids long. The trim removed 4 bases at V and 5 bases at J, leaving 7 bases unmatched. The CDR3 nucleotides read TGTGCCTGGAATAGGGGGCTTGAAACTGAAGCTTTCTTT. Protein sequence: CAWNRGLETEAFF.

This rearrangement joins TRBV7-9 to TRBJ1-5, with D unresolved. This CDR3 is built from 13 residues. CDR1 is SEHNR and CDR2 is FQNEAQ in the germline V gene (reference sequence). Trimming pared 1 base from V and 7 bases from J, leaving 8 bases between. CDR3 DNA: TGTGCCAGCAGCTTAGACGGAGCCCAGCCCCAGCATTTT. As protein: CASSLDGAQPQHF.

This chain links TRBV27 with TRBJ2-4; 11 bases are a match to TRBD1. The trim removed 5 bases at V and 0 bases at J, leaving 3 bases unmatched. The CDR3 extends over 16 amino acids. The germline gives CDR1 MNHEY, CDR2 SMNVEV (reference sequence). The CDR3 sequence is CASSPGTGGAKNIQYF. The CDR3 DNA reads TGTGCCAGCAGTCCAGGGACAGGGGGAGCCAAAAACATTCAGTACTTC.